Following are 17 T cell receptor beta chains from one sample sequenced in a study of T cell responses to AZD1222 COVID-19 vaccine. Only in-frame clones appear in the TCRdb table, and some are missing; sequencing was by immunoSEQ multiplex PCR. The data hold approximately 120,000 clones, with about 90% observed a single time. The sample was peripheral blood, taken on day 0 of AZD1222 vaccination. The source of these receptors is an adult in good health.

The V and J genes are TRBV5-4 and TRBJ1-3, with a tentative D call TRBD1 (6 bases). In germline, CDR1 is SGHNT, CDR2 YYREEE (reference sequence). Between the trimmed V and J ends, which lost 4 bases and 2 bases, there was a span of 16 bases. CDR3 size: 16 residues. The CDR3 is CASSRGGRGTGNTIYF. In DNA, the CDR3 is TGTGCCAGCAGCCGAGGGGGGAGGGGAACTGGAAACACCATATATTTT.

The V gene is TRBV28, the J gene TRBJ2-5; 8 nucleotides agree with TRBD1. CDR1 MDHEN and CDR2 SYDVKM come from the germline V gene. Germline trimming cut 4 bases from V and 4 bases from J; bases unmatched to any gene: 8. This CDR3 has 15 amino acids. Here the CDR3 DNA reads TGTGCCAGCAGTTCAGGACAGGGTGGTGGAGAGACCCAGTACTTC. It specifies CASSSGQGGGETQYF.

CDR3: CSVVGVTNEKLFF. The CDR3 DNA reads TGCAGCGTTGTGGGGGTAACTAATGAAAAACTGTTTTTT. V usage is TRBV29-1 and J usage is TRBJ1-4; possibly TRBD1 for D (5 bases). Germline V gene lookup returns CDR1 SQVTM and CDR2 ANQGSEA. The CDR3 is 13 amino acids. V gave up 4 bases and J gave up 1 base, with 7 bases separating them.

CDR3 nucleotide sequence: TGTGCCAGCAGAGCAGGGTCCGGGATGAACACTGAAGCTTTCTTT. Residues: CASRAGSGMNTEAFF. The gene calls are TRBV28 and TRBJ1-1; a weak D match, TRBD1 (5 bases). V was cut by 6 bases and J by 0 bases, with 14 bases left in between. The CDR3 is made up of 15 amino acids. CDR1 and CDR2 (germline): MDHEN, SYDVKM. Filled out from reference TRBV28 and TRBJ1-1, the complete variable domain reads DVKVTQSSRYLVKRTGEKVFLECVQDMDHENMFWYRQDPGLGLRLIYFSYDVKMKEKGDIPEGYSVSREKKERFSLILESASTNQTSMYLCASRAGSGMNTEAFFGQGTRLTVV.

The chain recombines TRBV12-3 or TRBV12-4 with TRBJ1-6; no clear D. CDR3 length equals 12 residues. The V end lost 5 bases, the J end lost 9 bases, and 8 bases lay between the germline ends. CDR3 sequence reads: CASSARRSPLHF. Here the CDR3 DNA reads TGTGCCAGCAGTGCCCGTCGTTCACCCCTCCACTTT.

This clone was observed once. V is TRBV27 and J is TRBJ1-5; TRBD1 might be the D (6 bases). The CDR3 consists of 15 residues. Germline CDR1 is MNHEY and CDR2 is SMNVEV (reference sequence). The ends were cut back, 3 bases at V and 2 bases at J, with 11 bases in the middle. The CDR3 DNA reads TGTGCCAGCAGTTTTCAGGGGACGGGCAATCAGCCCCAGCATTTT. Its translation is CASSFQGTGNQPQHF.

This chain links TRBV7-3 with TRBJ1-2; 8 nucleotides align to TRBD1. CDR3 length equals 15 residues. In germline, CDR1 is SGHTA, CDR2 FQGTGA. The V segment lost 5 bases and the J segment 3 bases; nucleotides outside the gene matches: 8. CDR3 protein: CASSQSGQDYYGYTF. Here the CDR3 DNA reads TGTGCCAGCAGCCAATCGGGACAGGACTACTATGGCTACACCTTC. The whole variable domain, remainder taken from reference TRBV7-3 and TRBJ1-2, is GAGVSQTPSNKVTEKGKYVELRCDPISGHTALYWYRQSLGQGPEFLIYFQGTGAADDSGLPNDRFFAVRPEGSVSTLKIQRTERGDSAVYLCASSQSGQDYYGYTFGSGTRLTVV.

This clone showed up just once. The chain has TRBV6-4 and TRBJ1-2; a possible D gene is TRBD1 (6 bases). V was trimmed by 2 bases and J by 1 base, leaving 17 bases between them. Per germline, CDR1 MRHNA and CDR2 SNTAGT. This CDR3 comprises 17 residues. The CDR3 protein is CASSDGWRGALNYGYTF. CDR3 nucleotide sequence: TGTGCCAGCAGTGACGGGTGGAGGGGGGCCCTTAACTATGGCTACACCTTC.

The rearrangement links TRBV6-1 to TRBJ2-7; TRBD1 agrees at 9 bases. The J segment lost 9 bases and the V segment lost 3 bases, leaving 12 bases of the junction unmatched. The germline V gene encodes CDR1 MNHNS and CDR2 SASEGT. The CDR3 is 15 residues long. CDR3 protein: CASSDITGTGLWQYF. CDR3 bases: TGTGCCAGCAGTGATATTACCGGGACAGGGTTATGGCAGTACTTC.

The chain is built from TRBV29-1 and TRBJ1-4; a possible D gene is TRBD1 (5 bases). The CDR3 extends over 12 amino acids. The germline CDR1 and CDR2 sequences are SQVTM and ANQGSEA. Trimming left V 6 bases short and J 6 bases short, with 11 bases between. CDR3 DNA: TGCAGCGTGACAGAGGGGTATGAAAAACTGTTTTTT. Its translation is CSVTEGYEKLFF.

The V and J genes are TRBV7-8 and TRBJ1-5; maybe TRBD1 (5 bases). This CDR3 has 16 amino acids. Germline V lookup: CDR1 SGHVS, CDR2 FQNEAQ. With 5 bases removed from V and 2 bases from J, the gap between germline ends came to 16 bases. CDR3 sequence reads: CASSIGRPGGNQPQHF. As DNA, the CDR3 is TGTGCCAGCAGCATAGGGAGACCGGGGGGCAATCAGCCCCAGCATTTT.

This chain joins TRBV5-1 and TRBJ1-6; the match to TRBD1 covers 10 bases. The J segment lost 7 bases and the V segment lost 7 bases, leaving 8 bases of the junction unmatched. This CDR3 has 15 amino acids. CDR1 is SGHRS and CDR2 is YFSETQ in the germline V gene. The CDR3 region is CASCEAGQGNSPLHF. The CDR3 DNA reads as TGCGCCAGCTGTGAGGCGGGACAGGGGAATTCACCCCTCCACTTT. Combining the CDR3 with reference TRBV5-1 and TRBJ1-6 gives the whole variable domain KAGVTQTPRYLIKTRGQQVTLSCSPISGHRSVSWYQQTPGQGLQFLFEYFSETQRNKGNFPGRFSGRQFSNSRSEMNVSTLELGDSALYLCASCEAGQGNSPLHFGNGTRLTVT.

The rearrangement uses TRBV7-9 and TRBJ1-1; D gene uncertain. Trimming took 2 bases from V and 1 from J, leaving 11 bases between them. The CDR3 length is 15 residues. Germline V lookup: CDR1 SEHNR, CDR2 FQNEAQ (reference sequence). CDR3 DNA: TGTGCCAGCAGCTTATCCATAGTAGGGAACACTGAAGCTTTCTTT. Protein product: CASSLSIVGNTEAFF.

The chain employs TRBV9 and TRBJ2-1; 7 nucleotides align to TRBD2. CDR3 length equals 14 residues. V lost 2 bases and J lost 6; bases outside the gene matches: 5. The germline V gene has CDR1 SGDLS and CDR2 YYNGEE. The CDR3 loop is CASSVRAGPNEQFF. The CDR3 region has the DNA TGTGCCAGCAGCGTTAGAGCGGGGCCCAATGAGCAGTTCTTC.

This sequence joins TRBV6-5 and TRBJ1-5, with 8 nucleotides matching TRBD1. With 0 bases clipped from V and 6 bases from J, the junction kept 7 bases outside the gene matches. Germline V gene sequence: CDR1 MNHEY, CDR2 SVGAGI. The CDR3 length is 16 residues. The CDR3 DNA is TGTGCCAGCAGTTACTCGGGGCAGGGGGCAGGTCAGCCCCAGCATTTT. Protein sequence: CASSYSGQGAGQPQHF.

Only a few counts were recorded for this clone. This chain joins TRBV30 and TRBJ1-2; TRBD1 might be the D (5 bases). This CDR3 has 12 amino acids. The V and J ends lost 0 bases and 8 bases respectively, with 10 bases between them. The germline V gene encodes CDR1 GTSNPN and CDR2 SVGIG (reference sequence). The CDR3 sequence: CAWSVRTGGYTF. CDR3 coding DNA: TGTGCCTGGAGTGTACGTACAGGCGGCTACACCTTC. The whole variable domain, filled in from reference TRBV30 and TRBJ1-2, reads SQTIHQWPATLVQPVGSPLSLECTVEGTSNPNLYWYRQAAGRGLQLLFYSVGIGQISSEVPQNLSASRPQDRQFILSSKKLLLSDSGFYLCAWSVRTGGYTFGSGTRLTVV.

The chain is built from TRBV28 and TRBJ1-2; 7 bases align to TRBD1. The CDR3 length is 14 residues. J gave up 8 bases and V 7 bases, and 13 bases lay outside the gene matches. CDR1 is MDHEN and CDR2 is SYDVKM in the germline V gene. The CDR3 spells CASIRGDREEGYTF. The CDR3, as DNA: TGTGCCAGCATTAGGGGCGACAGGGAGGAAGGCTACACCTTC.